The clone carrying this T cell receptor (beta chain) has a single count. Participant ages covered about 18 to 89 years across about 22 US areas. This specimen belongs to a study of blood T cell repertoires in COVID-19. About the research overall: The United States, Italy and Spain provided the acute and convalescent COVID-19 samples.

In the original workflow: It was from reference gene primer amplification that nucleated cell counts were estimated. The repertoire was sequenced with immunoSEQ multiplex PCR; TCRdb's copy has only in-frame clones and lacks some. That table supplies the V and J calls and clone size; D and trimming were determined from the DNA. The table records fewer than 400,000 clones, around 90% of them present only once. The CDR3 loop spans 16 amino acids. The J segment lost 4 bases and the V segment lost 5 bases, leaving 9 bases of the junction unmatched. The germline gives CDR1 MDHEN, CDR2 SYDVKM. Material for sequencing was PBMCs or T cells enriched from blood (not recorded which). This receptor was taken from a man aged 25-40 years who had recovered from COVID-19. V is TRBV28 and J is TRBJ1-5; 9 bases map to TRBD1. CDR3 nucleotide sequence: TGTGCCAGCAGTGAACCGTCGGGACAGGGAAATCAGCCCCAGCATTTT. As protein: CASSEPSGQGNQPQHF.